A selection of T cell receptor beta chains follows, all from one sample in a study of T cell responses to AZD1222 COVID-19 vaccine. Clones were sequenced by immunoSEQ multiplex PCR, and TCRdb holds only the in-frame ones, with some missing. The sample holds 95,000 to 100,000 clones, roughly 86% seen once. This material consisted of peripheral blood, taken on day 0 of AZD1222 vaccination. The receptors shown here come from an adult in good health. Both conserved end residues are part of each CDR3. D genes are given only for firm matches. Clone size is stated in some rows and not others, as once, few, many or a class when expanded.

V: TRBV27
D: -
J: TRBJ1-1
size: -
DNA: TGTGCCAGCAGTTTTACAGGAGCGAACACTGAAGCTTTCTTT
CDR3: CASSFTGANTEAFF

V: TRBV12-3/TRBV12-4
D: -
J: TRBJ2-7
size: -
DNA: TGTGCCAGCAGTTTTAACAGGCGCTACGAGCAGTACTTC
CDR3: CASSFNRRYEQYF

V: TRBV6-5
D: -
J: TRBJ1-5
size: -
DNA: TGTGCCAGCAGTCCGGATTACAATCAGCCCCAGCATTTT
CDR3: CASSPDYNQPQHF

V: TRBV5-8
D: -
J: TRBJ2-3
size: -
DNA: TGTGCCAGCAGCTTTGGGACCGGGATAGGGCTGGACCACACAGATACGCAGTATTTT
CDR3: CASSFGTGIGLDHTDTQYF

V: TRBV5-1
D: -
J: TRBJ1-2
size: -
DNA: TGCGCCAGCAGCTTGGCACAGGGTGAAGGTGGCTACACCTTC
CDR3: CASSLAQGEGGYTF

V: TRBV30
D: -
J: TRBJ1-5
size: -
DNA: TGTGCCTTCGACCTTAGCAATCAGCCCCAGCATTTT
CDR3: CAFDLSNQPQHF

V: TRBV6-5
D: -
J: TRBJ1-1
size: -
DNA: TGTGCCAGCAGAATGGGGGACTGGGCTGAAGCTTTCTTT
CDR3: CASRMGDWAEAFF

V: TRBV9
D: -
J: TRBJ1-5
size: -
DNA: TGTGCCAGCAGCGTAACAGGACAGTTCAATCAGCCCCAGCATTTT
CDR3: CASSVTGQFNQPQHF

V: TRBV27
D: TRBD1
J: TRBJ1-4
size: -
DNA: TGTGCCAGTGGGACAGGGGGTAATGAAAAACTGTTTTTT
CDR3: CASGTGGNEKLFF

V: TRBV28
D: -
J: TRBJ1-5
size: -
DNA: TGTGCCAGCTTCGGAGGGACTTTATATAGCAATCAGCCCCAGCATTTT
CDR3: CASFGGTLYSNQPQHF

V: TRBV7-9
D: -
J: TRBJ2-7
size: -
DNA: TGTGCCAGCACCGGGACACGTAGTTACGAGCAGTACTTC
CDR3: CASTGTRSYEQYF

V: TRBV3-1/TRBV3-2
D: -
J: TRBJ1-3
size: -
DNA: TGTGCCAGCAGCCAAGAGGGCAGGGGCTTTGGAAACACCATATATTTT
CDR3: CASSQEGRGFGNTIYF

V: TRBV4-3
D: TRBD1
J: TRBJ1-2
size: -
DNA: TGCGCCAGCAGCCGAGCTGGACAGGGGGACTATGGCTACACCTTC
CDR3: CASSRAGQGDYGYTF

V: TRBV29-1
D: -
J: TRBJ1-2
size: -
DNA: TGCAGCGTAGACAGGTCCCATTATGGCTACACCTTC
CDR3: CSVDRSHYGYTF

V: TRBV11-3
D: -
J: TRBJ2-1
size: -
DNA: TGTGCCAGCAGCTTAGGCAGGGCCCCCGGCGATGAGCAGTTCTTC
CDR3: CASSLGRAPGDEQFF

V: TRBV4-1
D: -
J: TRBJ1-5
size: -
DNA: TGCGCCAGCAGCCAAGAATACGGACGGCCCAATCAGCCCCAGCATTTT
CDR3: CASSQEYGRPNQPQHF

V: TRBV3-1/TRBV3-2
D: -
J: TRBJ2-6
size: -
DNA: TGTGCCAGCAGCCAAGGTAGCGGTAGTGGGGCCAACGTCCTGACTTTC
CDR3: CASSQGSGSGANVLTF

V: TRBV29-1
D: TRBD2
J: TRBJ2-7
size: -
DNA: TGCAGCGTTGCCGGCGGGAGATTCTACGAGCAGTACTTC
CDR3: CSVAGGRFYEQYF

V: TRBV29-1
D: -
J: TRBJ1-1
size: few
DNA: TGCAGCGTAGTACAGGGTGCTGAAGCTTTCTTT
CDR3: CSVVQGAEAFF

V: TRBV7-2
D: -
J: TRBJ2-5
size: few
DNA: TGTGCCAGCAGCTCGCAAGCCGCCCCTCGGCCCCAGTACTTC
CDR3: CASSSQAAPRPQYF

V: TRBV27
D: -
J: TRBJ2-1
size: -
DNA: TGTGCCAGCACCCGAACCCTTGACGTTTTGAACCACAATGAGCAGTTCTTC
CDR3: CASTRTLDVLNHNEQFF

V: TRBV2
D: TRBD2
J: TRBJ2-1
size: -
DNA: TGTGCCAGCAGTGAAGCGGTCGCTAGCGGGAGTAGGTTAGGTTACAATGAGCAGTTCTTC
CDR3: CASSEAVASGSRLGYNEQFF

V: TRBV30
D: -
J: TRBJ2-7
size: once
DNA: TGTGCCTGGAAACGAGGGTCCTACGAGCAGTACTTC
CDR3: CAWKRGSYEQYF

V: TRBV5-1
D: -
J: TRBJ2-2
size: -
DNA: TGCGCCAGCAGCTTGGCATCCACCGGGGAGCTGTTTTTT
CDR3: CASSLASTGELFF

V: TRBV2
D: TRBD1
J: TRBJ1-5
size: -
DNA: TGTGCCAGCAGGAGGGACAGGGTAGGTAATCAGCCCCAGCATTTT
CDR3: CASRRDRVGNQPQHF

V: TRBV10-2
D: -
J: TRBJ2-3
size: -
DNA: TGCGCCAGCATAGGACTCACTCCTAGCACAGATACGCAGTATTTT
CDR3: CASIGLTPSTDTQYF

V: TRBV5-6
D: -
J: TRBJ2-3
size: -
DNA: TGTGCCAGCAGGTGGGGGGTAGATACGCAGTATTTT
CDR3: CASRWGVDTQYF

V: TRBV7-9
D: -
J: TRBJ2-2
size: -
DNA: TGTGCCAGCAGTTCCGGGAAGAACACCGGGGAGCTGTTTTTT
CDR3: CASSSGKNTGELFF

V: TRBV7-9
D: TRBD2
J: TRBJ2-3
size: once
DNA: TGTGCCAGCGGGGAGGGCCTTGACACAGATACGCAGTATTTT
CDR3: CASGEGLDTDTQYF

V: TRBV6-4
D: TRBD1
J: TRBJ2-1
size: -
DNA: TGTGCCAGCAGTGACGGGACAGGGGGCAATGAGCAGTTCTTC
CDR3: CASSDGTGGNEQFF

V: TRBV2
D: -
J: TRBJ2-7
size: -
DNA: TGTGCCAGCAGGAATTGGGGATCCTACGAGCAGTACTTC
CDR3: CASRNWGSYEQYF

V: TRBV10-3
D: -
J: TRBJ1-2
size: -
DNA: TGTGCCTCAGCAGGGACCGCCGATTATGGCTACACCTTC
CDR3: CASAGTADYGYTF

V: TRBV27
D: -
J: TRBJ2-7
size: -
DNA: TGTGCCAGCATGCGGGCGGACACCTACGAGCAGTACTTC
CDR3: CASMRADTYEQYF

V: TRBV7-2
D: -
J: TRBJ1-2
size: -
DNA: TGTGCCAGCAGCCAGAACGAGGGCACTTTTGGCTACACCTTC
CDR3: CASSQNEGTFGYTF

V: TRBV5-6
D: -
J: TRBJ2-7
size: -
DNA: TGTGCCAGCAGCTTGGGCAGGGAATACGAGCAGTACTTC
CDR3: CASSLGREYEQYF

V: TRBV6-5
D: -
J: TRBJ2-7
size: -
DNA: TGTGCCAGCAGCAGGGGGGCCACCTACGAGCAGTACTTC
CDR3: CASSRGATYEQYF

V: TRBV5-1
D: TRBD2
J: TRBJ2-7
size: -
DNA: TGCGCCAGCAGCTTGGCCGGGGGGGACCTCTCCTACGAGCAGTACTTC
CDR3: CASSLAGGDLSYEQYF

V: TRBV4-1
D: -
J: TRBJ2-5
size: -
DNA: TGCGCCAGCAGCCCGCGGCCGGTAGGAGAGACCCAGTACTTC
CDR3: CASSPRPVGETQYF

V: TRBV20-1
D: -
J: TRBJ2-1
size: -
DNA: TGCAGTGCTAGTAGGGATTACAATGAGCAGTTCTTC
CDR3: CSASRDYNEQFF

V: TRBV28
D: TRBD1
J: TRBJ1-2
size: -
DNA: TGTGCCAGCAGAACGACAGGGCCCTATGGCTACACCTTC
CDR3: CASRTTGPYGYTF

V: TRBV5-1
D: TRBD2
J: TRBJ2-1
size: -
DNA: TGCGCCAGCAGCTTTAGCGGGGACTCCTACAATGAGCAGTTCTTC
CDR3: CASSFSGDSYNEQFF

V: TRBV30
D: -
J: TRBJ1-2
size: -
DNA: TGTGCCTGGAGCCCCCGACCTAACTATGGCTACACCTTC
CDR3: CAWSPRPNYGYTF

V: TRBV6-2/TRBV6-3
D: -
J: TRBJ1-2
size: -
DNA: TGTGCCAGCAGTACCACTTACAGGGAACCTTACACCTTC
CDR3: CASSTTYREPYTF

V: TRBV18
D: -
J: TRBJ1-4
size: -
DNA: TGTGCCAGCTCACCCCGAGGGGGGACTAATGAAAAACTGTTTTTT
CDR3: CASSPRGGTNEKLFF

V: TRBV9
D: TRBD1
J: TRBJ1-3
size: -
DNA: TGTGCCAGCAGCCTGAGAGAGGGGGCTACTGGAAACACCATATATTTT
CDR3: CASSLREGATGNTIYF

V: TRBV6-5
D: TRBD2
J: TRBJ2-1
size: -
DNA: TGTGCCAGCAGGAGAAGCGGGAGCTCCTACAATGAGCAGTTCTTC
CDR3: CASRRSGSSYNEQFF

V: TRBV2
D: -
J: TRBJ2-1
size: few
DNA: TGTGCCAGCAGTGAAGACGGGGGCTCCTACAATGAGCAGTTCTTC
CDR3: CASSEDGGSYNEQFF

V: TRBV10-3
D: -
J: TRBJ1-2
size: -
DNA: TGTGCCATCAGTGAGTCGATGGCAGGGCGAGGCTACACCTTC
CDR3: CAISESMAGRGYTF

V: TRBV2
D: -
J: TRBJ1-2
size: -
DNA: TGTGCCAGCAGCCTACGGGGGGTGGTGGGAGGCTACACCTTC
CDR3: CASSLRGVVGGYTF

V: TRBV30
D: -
J: TRBJ1-3
size: once
DNA: TGTGCCTGGGACGGGCCGGAGAACTCTGGAAACACCATATATTTT
CDR3: CAWDGPENSGNTIYF

V: TRBV5-4
D: -
J: TRBJ2-3
size: -
DNA: TGTGCCAGCAGCCAGACCAGGGGTGTAGATACGCAGTATTTT
CDR3: CASSQTRGVDTQYF

V: TRBV5-1
D: -
J: TRBJ1-2
size: -
DNA: TGCGCCAGCAGCTTGGTAGTCGCAGGGGATGGCTACACCTTC
CDR3: CASSLVVAGDGYTF

V: TRBV6-5
D: -
J: TRBJ1-2
size: -
DNA: TGTGCCAGCTGGGGAAAGGGGGGGAGAGCTGGCTACACCTTC
CDR3: CASWGKGGRAGYTF

V: TRBV30
D: -
J: TRBJ1-1
size: -
DNA: TGTGCCTGGGGGGACATAGGGAACACTGAAGCTTTCTTT
CDR3: CAWGDIGNTEAFF

V: TRBV2
D: -
J: TRBJ1-5
size: few
DNA: TGTGCCAGCAGTGAATTGTCTCTTACGGAGCAGCCCCAGCATTTT
CDR3: CASSELSLTEQPQHF

V: TRBV19
D: -
J: TRBJ1-1
size: -
DNA: TGTGCCAGTAGCCTGCTCCCAGGGCAGGGAGGCACTGAAGCTTTCTTT
CDR3: CASSLLPGQGGTEAFF

V: TRBV5-4
D: TRBD2
J: TRBJ2-1
size: -
DNA: TGTGCCAGCAGCTTGGGTAGCGGGAGGTACAATGAGCAGTTCTTC
CDR3: CASSLGSGRYNEQFF

V: TRBV7-2
D: -
J: TRBJ1-1
size: -
DNA: TGTGCCAGCAGATCCCGGGACAACACTGAAGCTTTCTTT
CDR3: CASRSRDNTEAFF

V: TRBV29-1
D: TRBD2
J: TRBJ2-7
size: -
DNA: TGCAGCGTATACCTAGCGGGATTGTACGAGCAGTACTTC
CDR3: CSVYLAGLYEQYF